Detailed here is one T cell receptor beta chain. The count of this clone is one. Its antigen target is currently unknown. No base quality information exists; no much larger clone differs at one position. Spanning cysteine to phenylalanine, the CDR3 consists of 13 amino acids. The read is trimmed to its CDR3 DNA, 39 bases read in frame from base 1. The germline ends are 11 bases apart after V is trimmed by 4 bases and J by 5 bases. The germline V gene supplies CDR1 SGHDN and CDR2 FVKESK. Genomic DNA was the input for TRB sequencing, which was run either with the immunoSEQ assay at survey resolution or with the hsTCRB kit. On the study's bioinformatics: The immunoSEQ software handled initial read processing, and the LymphoSeq R package was used for repertoire analyses. Clonality was calculated as 1 minus normalized Shannon entropy, and the Gini coefficient was also calculated for each TRB dataset. Phenotypes of unsorted samples were inferred by mapping TRB sequences from sorted subsets of the recipient or donor onto unsorted samples of the same recipient. The immuneACCESS repertoire file appears here via TCRdb, limited to in-frame rearrangements. These files lack a portion of the clones; in checked studies, under half of the deficit traces to unresolved V genes, and the cause of the others is not known. The V and J calls and clone size come from that table; D and trimming were worked out from the DNA. The sample profile shows tens of thousands of clones; roughly nine tenths of them were found once. The top ten hold roughly 2.9% of the sample.

This sample stems from a study of T cells after posttransplantation cyclophosphamide listed by TCRdb under 2016. For the study in its entirety: T cell repertoire reconstitution was tracked by TRB sequencing after myeloablative bone marrow transplantation in which posttransplantation cyclophosphamide was used as GVHD prophylaxis. Because TRA and TRB clonality correlated tightly in roughly 10 samples, the subsequent TCR analyses were limited to TRB only. Blood from every one of the roughly 30 PTCy patients who had 1-year posttransplant specimens underwent TRB sequencing. Up to 3 additional blood samples from 2 to 5.2 years after transplant were also TRB-sequenced in 3 patients, as was pretransplant blood from 4 patients. Samples from a few dozen PTCy-treated patients and 15 to 20 related bone marrow donors of those patients were subjected to antigen receptor sequencing. Public TRB sequences were checked against a database of over 3,500 sequences associated with responses to pathogens, tumor antigens, self-antigens and alloantigens.

Beyond this particular receptor, the publication reports: Donor-recipient similarity was low at 1-2 months but rose over the first year, and later blood repertoires were often dominated by donor CD8+ memory clones. Across some 45 patients, TRB clonality was highly associated with recipient CMV seropositivity and CMV reactivation, and PTCy diversity was similar to diversity in CNI/methotrexate controls. The TRB repertoires of T cells infiltrating skin or the GI tract showed only limited overlap with the TRB repertoires found in blood.

Peripheral blood samples were provided by related bone marrow donors on the day of marrow donation. Peripheral blood and bone marrow mononuclear cells were isolated by Ficoll-Hypaque density centrifugation and cryopreserved. The sequence links TRBV14 to TRBJ1-2, with TRBD1 tentatively as D gene (6 bases match). The sequence came from a woman aged 50 to 60 in good health and a related stem cell transplant donor. The sequenced sample consisted of PBMCs. The sequence in DNA is TGTGCCAGCAGCCTGGCAGGGGTATATGGCTACACCTTC. Its protein reads: CASSLAGVYGYTF.